This T cell receptor beta chain comes out of a study of control samples from healthy donors and cancer patients. The J segment lost 0 bases and the V segment lost 7 bases, leaving 4 bases of the junction unmatched. The CDR3 sequence is 15 residues long. CDR1 is LNHDA, CDR2 SQIVND, per germline (reference sequence). TCRdb's table, derived via immunoSEQ multiplex PCR, lists solely in-frame clones and lacks some. Here the sample spans about 150,000 clones, 93% being singletons. The specimen was blood. This chain joins TRBV19 and TRBJ1-3; 9 bases fit TRBD1. The TCR comes from a man aged 50-59 years in good health. The CDR3 sequence: CASTTGGISGNTIYF. CDR3 nucleotide sequence: TGTGCCAGTACTACAGGGGGCATCTCTGGAAACACCATATATTTT.